One and the same sample provided the 13 T cell receptor beta chains below, sequenced in a study of blood T cells in healthy people across ages. It was with a sample-barcoded 5' primer and a J-beta primer mix that a second PCR of roughly 6 to 11 cycles was run. TCRdb used MiXCR to reprocess the 5' RACE reads, holding one entry per CDR3 protein. The sample shows a few hundred thousand distinct CDR3 sequences, roughly 26% of them seen only once. Sequenced material: blood. These receptors originate from a woman aged 65 to 85 in good health.

The sample holds many counts of this clonotype. The chain combines TRBV28 with TRBJ2-7, with a tentative D call TRBD1 (6 bases). CDR3 size: 14 residues. From germline, CDR1 is MDHEN and CDR2 SYDVKM. Deletions cut 6 bases from V and 0 bases from J, with 12 bases between. CDR3 sequence: CASSLVDSSYEQYF. CDR3 DNA: TGTGCCAGCAGCCTCGTGGACAGCTCCTACGAGCAGTACTTC.

The chain employs TRBV11-2 and TRBJ2-5; TRBD1 matches at 7 bases. CDR3 length equals 16 residues. In germline, CDR1 is SGHAT, CDR2 FQNNGV. Trimming removed 1 base from V and 7 bases from J; junction bases left unmatched: 12. The CDR3 spells CASSLVKGGSPGTQYF. The CDR3 DNA reads as TGTGCCAGCAGCTTAGTCAAAGGGGGCAGTCCAGGGACCCAGTACTTC.

This chain joins TRBV5-1 and TRBJ1-4; D unclear. From germline, CDR1 is SGHRS and CDR2 YFSETQ. Trimming removed 4 bases from V and 2 bases from J, with 9 bases in between. The CDR3 sequence is 14 residues long. CDR3 bases: TGCGCCAGCAGCCTTTCGGACACTAATGAAAAACTGTTTTTT. Encoded protein: CASSLSDTNEKLFF. The variable domain in full, completed from reference TRBV5-1 and TRBJ1-4, reads KAGVTQTPRYLIKTRGQQVTLSCSPISGHRSVSWYQQTPGQGLQFLFEYFSETQRNKGNFPGRFSGRQFSNSRSEMNVSTLELGDSALYLCASSLSDTNEKLFFGSGTQLSVL.

This sequence joins TRBV9 and TRBJ2-5; maybe TRBD2 (5 bases). The V gene's germline CDR1 is SGDLS and CDR2 YYNGEE. The CDR3 spans 13 residues. The V end lost 2 bases, the J end lost 5 bases, and 10 bases lay between the germline ends. CDR3 in DNA: TGTGCCAGCAGCGTCGGGGATCGGGAGACCCAGTACTTC. Protein sequence: CASSVGDRETQYF.

This clonotype has just one count. The rearrangement links TRBV5-1 to TRBJ1-2; 7 bases align to TRBD1. CDR1 is SGHRS and CDR2 is YFSETQ in the germline V gene. V trimming: 4 bases; J trimming: 8 bases; junction bases outside the gene matches: 14. The CDR3 is 15 residues long. For the CDR3, the DNA is TGCGCCAGCAGCCCCCCCCCGACAGGGATGGAAGGCTACACCTTC. Translated, it gives CASSPPPTGMEGYTF.

The chain combines TRBV7-9 with TRBJ1-3; D call uncertain. V gave up 0 bases and J gave up 0 bases, with 12 bases separating them. The CDR3 totals 17 residues. Per the germline V gene, CDR1 is SEHNR and CDR2 is FQNEAQ (reference sequence). CDR3 amino acids: CASSLAVGLFSGNTIYF. The CDR3 nucleotides read TGTGCCAGCAGCTTAGCAGTAGGCCTCTTCTCTGGAAACACCATATATTTT.

The sample holds one count of this clonotype. One end of the junction varies from germline; a read error may be responsible. The rearrangement uses TRBV20-1 and TRBJ2-3, with D possibly matching TRBD2 (6 bases). Germline V gene data show CDR1 as DFQATT and CDR2 as SNEGSKA (reference sequence). CDR3 length: 13 amino acids. The CDR3 loop is CSARVGLTDTQYF. The CDR3 nucleotides read TGCAGTGCGAGAGTGGGACTCACAGATACGCAGTATTTT.

This clonotype was picked up a small number of times. The chain is built from TRBV3-1 and TRBJ2-1; TRBD2 might be the D (6 bases). This CDR3 region has 16 residues. The V gene lost 2 bases and the J gene lost 3 bases, with 14 bases spanning the gap. Germline V CDR1 and CDR2: LGHDT, YNNKEL (reference sequence). In DNA form, the CDR3 reads TGTGCCAGCAGCCAAAGGGACTCAAGCTTCTACAATGAGCAGTTCTTC. It encodes CASSQRDSSFYNEQFF.

The CDR3, as DNA: TGTGCCAGCAGACCGCCAACAGGGAAGGGCGCGACCGCAGAAAAACTGTTTTTT. It encodes CASRPPTGKGATAEKLFF. V is TRBV12-3 or TRBV12-4 and J is TRBJ1-4; D possibly corresponds to TRBD1 (6 bases). V was clipped by 6 bases and J by 8 bases, with 28 bases between them. This CDR3 comprises 18 residues.

This chain connects TRBV20-1 to TRBJ2-4, with D perhaps TRBD2 (6 bases). Germline-derived CDR1 and CDR2 are DFQATT and SNEGSKA (reference sequence). CDR3 size: 12 residues. Between the trimmed V and J ends, which lost 6 bases and 4 bases, there was a span of 10 bases. The CDR3 loop reads CSAPSGKNIQYF. Here the CDR3 DNA reads TGCAGTGCCCCGAGCGGGAAAAACATTCAGTACTTC.

This clonotype was picked up a small number of times. This rearrangement joins TRBV28 to TRBJ1-4, with unresolved D. The CDR3 loop spans 12 amino acids. CDR1 MDHEN and CDR2 SYDVKM come from the germline V gene. V dropped 5 bases and J dropped 5 bases, with 6 bases sitting between them. The CDR3 sequence is CASSPSNEKLFF. The CDR3 coding sequence is TGTGCCAGCAGTCCCTCAAATGAAAAACTGTTTTTT.

In its sample, this clonotype was seen a few times. The chain joins TRBV7-2 to TRBJ2-7; a weak D match, TRBD1 (5 bases). The CDR3 loop spans 14 amino acids. Trimming took off 5 bases at V and 3 bases at J, with 14 bases between the two ends. Germline CDR1 reads SGHTA; CDR2 reads FQGNSA. The CDR3 region has the DNA TGTGCCAGCAGCCCCGGCACAGGACGCTACGAGCAGTACTTC. Translated, it gives CASSPGTGRYEQYF. The full variable domain, rest sourced from reference TRBV7-2 and TRBJ2-7, is GAGVSQSPSNKVTEKGKDVELRCDPISGHTALYWYRQSLGQGLEFLIYFQGNSAPDKSGLPSDRFSAERTGGSVSTLTIQRTQQEDSAVYLCASSPGTGRYEQYFGPGTRLTVT.

This clonotype has only a few counts. The chain uses TRBV4-1 and TRBJ2-1; 10 bases align to TRBD2. The CDR3 consists of 16 residues. CDR1 and CDR2 from the germline V gene are MGHRA and YSYEKL. Germline trimming cut 2 bases from V and 2 bases from J; bases unmatched to any gene: 3. The CDR3 region has the DNA TGCGCCAGCAGCCAACTAGCGGGAGTGCCCTACAATGAGCAGTTCTTC. It translates to CASSQLAGVPYNEQFF.